This entry lists 7 T cell receptor beta chains sequenced from one sample in a study of blood T cell repertoires in COVID-19. Method: immunoSEQ multiplex PCR; TCRdb's copy keeps in-frame clones and lacks some. The sample gives tens of thousands of clones, around 72% of which show up once; more than 13% is in the top ten. Specimen: peripheral blood. All receptors come from a human donor with active or convalescent COVID-19. The donor label of this sample is uncertain.

This chain joins TRBV5-5 and TRBJ2-1, with 8 nucleotides matching TRBD2. Per germline, CDR1 SGHKS and CDR2 YYEKEE (reference sequence). The CDR3 is made up of 16 amino acids. V lost 4 bases and J lost 2; bases outside the gene matches: 8. This chain's CDR3 is CASSLGRLATYNEQFF. The CDR3 DNA reads TGTGCCAGCAGCCTCGGTAGACTAGCGACCTACAATGAGCAGTTCTTC.

This chain joins TRBV10-3 and TRBJ2-3; unclear D gene. Looked up from germline, CDR1 is ENHRY and CDR2 is SYGVKD. V was shortened by 3 bases and J by 0 bases, with 10 bases between the two germline ends. The CDR3 length is 15 residues. The CDR3 DNA sequence: TGTGCCATCAGTGATTTGGAGACTAGCACAGATACGCAGTATTTT. Translation gives CAISDLETSTDTQYF.

J is TRBJ2-2 and V is TRBV7-3; D is possibly TRBD2 (6 bases). From germline, CDR1 is SGHTA and CDR2 FQGTGA. The V end lost 3 bases, the J end lost 5 bases, and 10 bases lay between the germline ends. The CDR3 extends over 14 amino acids. The CDR3 reads CASSFLARTGELFF. The CDR3 region has the DNA TGTGCCAGCAGCTTTCTAGCGAGGACCGGGGAGCTGTTTTTT. Variable domain in full (rest from reference TRBV7-3 and TRBJ2-2): GAGVSQTPSNKVTEKGKYVELRCDPISGHTALYWYRQSLGQGPEFLIYFQGTGAADDSGLPNDRFFAVRPEGSVSTLKIQRTERGDSAVYLCASSFLARTGELFFGEGSRLTVL.

The chain has TRBV28 and TRBJ2-1; 9 nucleotides align to TRBD2. The trim removed 6 bases at V and 11 bases at J, leaving 8 bases unmatched. CDR3 size: 13 residues. Per the germline V gene, CDR1 is MDHEN and CDR2 is SYDVKM. CDR3 sequence (DNA): TGTGCCAGCAGGTCTGGACCTAGCGGGAAGCAGTTCTTC. Translating it yields CASRSGPSGKQFF.

The chain recombines TRBV29-1 with TRBJ2-2; 10 bases agree with TRBD1. The CDR3 contains 14 residues. The trim removed 8 bases at V and 4 bases at J, leaving 7 bases unmatched. The germline V gene has CDR1 SQVTM and CDR2 ANQGSEA. In nucleotides, the CDR3 is TGCAGCTCTACCGGGACAGGGGCCACCGGGGAGCTGTTTTTT. Amino acid sequence: CSSTGTGATGELFF.

The chain recombines TRBV5-4 with TRBJ2-7, with no clear D. V lost 3 bases to trimming and J lost 1 base, with 5 bases between them. Germline values: CDR1 SGHNT, CDR2 YYREEE (reference sequence). The CDR3 runs to 12 residues. The DNA of the CDR3 is TGTGCCAGCAGCTCGAGTTCCTACGAGCAGTACTTC. This gives the protein CASSSSSYEQYF.

V gene TRBV19 combines with J gene TRBJ2-7; D is ambiguous. Germline CDR1 and CDR2: LNHDA and SQIVND (reference sequence). This CDR3 spans 15 amino acids. Trimming cost V 1 base and J 0 bases, with 10 bases left between them. The CDR3 reads CASSIGPFSSYEQYF. CDR3 DNA sequence: TGTGCCAGTAGTATAGGTCCCTTTAGCTCCTACGAGCAGTACTTC.